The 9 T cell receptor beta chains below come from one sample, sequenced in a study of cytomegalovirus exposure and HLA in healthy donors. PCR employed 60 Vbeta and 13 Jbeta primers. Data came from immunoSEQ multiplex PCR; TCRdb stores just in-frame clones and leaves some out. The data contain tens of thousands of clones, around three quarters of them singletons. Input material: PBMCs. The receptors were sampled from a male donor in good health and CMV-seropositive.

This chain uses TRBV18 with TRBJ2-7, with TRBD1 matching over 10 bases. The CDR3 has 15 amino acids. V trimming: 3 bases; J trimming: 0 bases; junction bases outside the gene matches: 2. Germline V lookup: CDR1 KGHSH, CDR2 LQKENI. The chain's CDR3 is CASSPGQGSSYEQYF. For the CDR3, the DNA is TGTGCCAGCTCACCGGGACAGGGGAGCTCCTACGAGCAGTACTTC. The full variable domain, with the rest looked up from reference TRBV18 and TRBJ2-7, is NAGVMQNPRHLVRRRGQEARLRCSPMKGHSHVYWYRQLPEEGLKFMVYLQKENIIDESGMPKERFSAEFPKEGPSILRIQQVVRGDSAAYFCASSPGQGSSYEQYFGPGTRLTVT.

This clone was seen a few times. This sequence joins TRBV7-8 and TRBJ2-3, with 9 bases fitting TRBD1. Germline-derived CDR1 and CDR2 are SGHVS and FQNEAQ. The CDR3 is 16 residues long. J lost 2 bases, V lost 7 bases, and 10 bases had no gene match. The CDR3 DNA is TGTGCCAGCACCGGCTACGACAGGGGGTCCACAGATACGCAGTATTTT. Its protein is CASTGYDRGSTDTQYF.

The CDR3 here is CASSSQGGTYEQYF. CDR3 sequence (DNA): TGCGCCAGTTCATCACAGGGGGGCACATACGAGCAGTACTTC. This chain joins TRBV5-1 and TRBJ2-7; 8 bases agree with TRBD1. Per the germline V gene, CDR1 is SGHRS and CDR2 is YFSETQ. The junction had 11 bases not matched to a gene; V was cut back by 8 bases and J by 4 bases. This CDR3 region has 14 residues.

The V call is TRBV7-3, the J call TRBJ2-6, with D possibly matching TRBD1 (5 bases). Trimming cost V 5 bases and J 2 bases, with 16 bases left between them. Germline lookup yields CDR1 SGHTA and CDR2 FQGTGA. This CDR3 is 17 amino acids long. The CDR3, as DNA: TGTGCCAGCAGCCGATGGTCGCCAGGGACTGGGGCCAACGTCCTGACTTTC. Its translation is CASSRWSPGTGANVLTF.

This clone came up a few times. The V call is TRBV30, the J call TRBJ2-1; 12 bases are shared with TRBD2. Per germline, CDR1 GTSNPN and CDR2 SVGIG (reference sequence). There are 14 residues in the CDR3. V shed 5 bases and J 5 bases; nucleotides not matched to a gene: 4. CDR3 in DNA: TGTGCCTGGTCAGGACTAGCGGGGAACAATGAGCAGTTCTTC. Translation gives CAWSGLAGNNEQFF.

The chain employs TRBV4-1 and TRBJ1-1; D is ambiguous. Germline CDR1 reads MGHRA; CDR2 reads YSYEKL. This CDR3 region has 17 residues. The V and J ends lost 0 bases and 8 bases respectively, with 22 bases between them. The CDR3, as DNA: TGCGCCAGCAGCCAAGATTTCGGCGGAGCCCCTACGGAAGAAGCTTTCTTT. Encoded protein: CASSQDFGGAPTEEAFF.

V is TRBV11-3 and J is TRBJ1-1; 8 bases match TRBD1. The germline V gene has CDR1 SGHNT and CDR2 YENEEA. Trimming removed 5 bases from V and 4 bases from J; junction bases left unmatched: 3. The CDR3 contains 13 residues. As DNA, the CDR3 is TGTGCCAGCAGCCCTGACAGGGGCACTGAAGCTTTCTTT. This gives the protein CASSPDRGTEAFF. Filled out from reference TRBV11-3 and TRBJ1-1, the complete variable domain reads EAGVVQSPRYKIIEKKQPVAFWCNPISGHNTLYWYLQNLGQGPELLIRYENEEAVDDSQLPKDRFSAERLKGVDSTLKIQPAELGDSAVYLCASSPDRGTEAFFGQGTRLTVV.

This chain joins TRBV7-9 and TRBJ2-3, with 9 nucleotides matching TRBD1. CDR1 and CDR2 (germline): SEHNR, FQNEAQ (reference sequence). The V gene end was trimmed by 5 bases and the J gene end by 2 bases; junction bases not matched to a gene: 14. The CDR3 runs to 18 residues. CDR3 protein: CASSPYTGGGPYTDTQYF. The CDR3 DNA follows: TGTGCCAGCAGCCCATACACAGGGGGCGGGCCGTACACAGATACGCAGTATTTT.

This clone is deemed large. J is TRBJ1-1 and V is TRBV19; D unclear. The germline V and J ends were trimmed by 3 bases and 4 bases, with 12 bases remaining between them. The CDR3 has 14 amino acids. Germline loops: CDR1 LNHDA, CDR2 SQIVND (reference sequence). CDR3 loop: CASSIAGLGTEAFF. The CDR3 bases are TGTGCCAGTAGTATCGCGGGGTTGGGCACTGAAGCTTTCTTT.